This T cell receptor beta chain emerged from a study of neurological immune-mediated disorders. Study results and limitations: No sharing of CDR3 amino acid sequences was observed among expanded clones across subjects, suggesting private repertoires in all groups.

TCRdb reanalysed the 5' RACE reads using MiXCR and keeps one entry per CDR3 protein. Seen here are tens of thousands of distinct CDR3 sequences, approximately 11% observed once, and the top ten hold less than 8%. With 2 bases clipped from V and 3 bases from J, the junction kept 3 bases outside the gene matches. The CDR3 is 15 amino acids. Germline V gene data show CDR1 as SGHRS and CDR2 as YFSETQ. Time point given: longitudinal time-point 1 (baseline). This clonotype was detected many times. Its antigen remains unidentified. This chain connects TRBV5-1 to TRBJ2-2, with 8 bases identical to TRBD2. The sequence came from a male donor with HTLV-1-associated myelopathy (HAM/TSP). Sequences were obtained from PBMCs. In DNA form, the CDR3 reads TGCGCCAGCAGCTTAGGGACTAGTGACACCGGGGAGCTGTTTTTT. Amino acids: CASSLGTSDTGELFF.